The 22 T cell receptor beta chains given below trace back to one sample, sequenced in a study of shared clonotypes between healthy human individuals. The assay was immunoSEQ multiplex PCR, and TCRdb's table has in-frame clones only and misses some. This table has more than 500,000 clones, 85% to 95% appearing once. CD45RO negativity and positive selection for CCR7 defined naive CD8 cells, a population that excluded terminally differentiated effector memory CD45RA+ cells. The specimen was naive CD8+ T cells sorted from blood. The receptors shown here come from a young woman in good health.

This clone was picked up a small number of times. The CDR3 nucleotides are TGTGCCAGCAGTGAGGCCACGTCAGACGAGTACTTC. Its protein product is CASSEATSDEYF. The rearrangement uses TRBV2 and TRBJ2-7; D remains unclear. The CDR3 length is 12 residues. V was cut by 3 bases and J by 11 bases, with 14 bases left in between. CDR1 and CDR2 from the germline V gene are SNHLY and FYNNEI.

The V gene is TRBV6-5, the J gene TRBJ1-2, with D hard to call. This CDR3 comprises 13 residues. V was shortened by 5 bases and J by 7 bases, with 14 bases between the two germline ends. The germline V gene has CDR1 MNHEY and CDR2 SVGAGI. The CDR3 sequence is CASSDFSQAGYTF. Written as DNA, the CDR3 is TGTGCCAGCAGTGACTTCTCCCAGGCTGGCTACACCTTC.

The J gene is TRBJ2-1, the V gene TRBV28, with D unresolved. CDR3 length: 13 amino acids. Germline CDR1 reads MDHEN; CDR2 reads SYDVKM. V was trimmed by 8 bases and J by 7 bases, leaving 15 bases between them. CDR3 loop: CASCLGPRNEQFF. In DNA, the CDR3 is TGTGCCAGCTGTCTCGGGCCTCGGAATGAGCAGTTCTTC.

For the CDR3, the DNA is TGTGCCAGCAGCTCCCCCGGCGGACCCTACGAGCAGTACTTC. This encodes CASSSPGGPYEQYF. The chain joins TRBV7-9 to TRBJ2-7; D ambiguous. Germline V gives CDR1 SEHNR, CDR2 FQNEAQ (reference sequence). This CDR3 comprises 14 residues. The V and J ends lost 4 bases and 2 bases respectively, with 12 bases between them. The full variable domain, in which reference TRBV7-9 and TRBJ2-7 provide the parts outside the CDR3, is DTGVSQNPRHKITKRGQNVTFRCDPISEHNRLYWYRQTLGQGPEFLTYFQNEAQLEKSRLLSDRFSAERPKGSFSTLEIQRTEQGDSAMYLCASSSPGGPYEQYFGPGTRLTVT.

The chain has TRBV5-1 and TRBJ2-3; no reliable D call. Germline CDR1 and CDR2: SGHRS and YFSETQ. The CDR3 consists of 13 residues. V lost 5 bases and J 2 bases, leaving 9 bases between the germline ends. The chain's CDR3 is CASRVGITDTQYF. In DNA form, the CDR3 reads TGCGCCAGCAGGGTAGGGATCACAGATACGCAGTATTTT.

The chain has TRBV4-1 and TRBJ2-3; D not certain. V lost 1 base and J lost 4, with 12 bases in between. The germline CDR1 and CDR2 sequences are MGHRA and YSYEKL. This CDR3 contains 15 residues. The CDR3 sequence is CASSQGLLGADTQYF. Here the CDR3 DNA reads TGCGCCAGCAGCCAAGGGCTCCTAGGCGCAGATACGCAGTATTTT.

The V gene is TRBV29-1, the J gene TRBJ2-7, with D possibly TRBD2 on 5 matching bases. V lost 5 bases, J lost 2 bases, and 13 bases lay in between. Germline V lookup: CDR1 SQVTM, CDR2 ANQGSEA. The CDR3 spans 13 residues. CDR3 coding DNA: TGCAGCGTTTTGGACCCCGGGGCCTACGAGCAGTACTTC. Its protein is CSVLDPGAYEQYF.

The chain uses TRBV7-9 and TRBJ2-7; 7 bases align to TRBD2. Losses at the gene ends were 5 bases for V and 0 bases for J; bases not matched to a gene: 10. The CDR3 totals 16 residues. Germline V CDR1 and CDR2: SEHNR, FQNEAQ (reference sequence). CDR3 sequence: CASSIEPSGLSYEQYF. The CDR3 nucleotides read TGTGCCAGCAGCATAGAGCCTAGCGGCCTCTCCTACGAGCAGTACTTC. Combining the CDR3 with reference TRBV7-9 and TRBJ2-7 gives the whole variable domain DTGVSQNPRHKITKRGQNVTFRCDPISEHNRLYWYRQTLGQGPEFLTYFQNEAQLEKSRLLSDRFSAERPKGSFSTLEIQRTEQGDSAMYLCASSIEPSGLSYEQYFGPGTRLTVT.

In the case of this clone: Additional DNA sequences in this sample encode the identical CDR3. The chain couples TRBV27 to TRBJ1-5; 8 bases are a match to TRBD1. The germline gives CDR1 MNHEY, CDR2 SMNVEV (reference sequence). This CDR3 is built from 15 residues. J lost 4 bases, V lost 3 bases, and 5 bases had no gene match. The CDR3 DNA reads TGTGCCAGCAGTTTGGGGACAGGTTCGAATCAGCCCCAGCATTTT. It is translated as CASSLGTGSNQPQHF.

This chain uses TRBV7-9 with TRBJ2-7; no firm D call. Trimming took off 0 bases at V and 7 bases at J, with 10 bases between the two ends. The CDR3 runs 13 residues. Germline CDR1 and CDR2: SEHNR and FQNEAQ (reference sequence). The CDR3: CASSLAGGPEQYF. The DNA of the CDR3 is TGTGCCAGCAGCTTAGCGGGCGGACCGGAGCAGTACTTC.

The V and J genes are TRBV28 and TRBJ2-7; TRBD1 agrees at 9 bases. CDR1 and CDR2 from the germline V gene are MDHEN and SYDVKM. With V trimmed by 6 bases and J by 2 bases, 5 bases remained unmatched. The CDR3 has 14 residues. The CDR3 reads CASSIGTGTYEQYF. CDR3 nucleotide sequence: TGTGCCAGCAGCATCGGGACAGGGACCTACGAGCAGTACTTC.

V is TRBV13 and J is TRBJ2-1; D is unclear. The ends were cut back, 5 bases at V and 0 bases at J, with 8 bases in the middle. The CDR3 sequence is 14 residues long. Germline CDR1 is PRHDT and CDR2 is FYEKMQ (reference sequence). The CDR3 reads CASSPQSSYNEQFF. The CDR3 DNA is TGTGCCAGCAGCCCTCAGAGCTCCTACAATGAGCAGTTCTTC. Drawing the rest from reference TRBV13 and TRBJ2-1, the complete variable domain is AAGVIQSPRHLIKEKRETATLKCYPIPRHDTVYWYQQGPGQDPQFLISFYEKMQSDKGSIPDRFSAQQFSDYHSELNMSSLELGDSALYFCASSPQSSYNEQFFGPGTRLTVL.

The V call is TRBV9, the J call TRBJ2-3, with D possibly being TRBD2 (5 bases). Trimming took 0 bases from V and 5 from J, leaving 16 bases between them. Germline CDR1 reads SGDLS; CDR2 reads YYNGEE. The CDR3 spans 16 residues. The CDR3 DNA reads TGTGCCAGCAGCGTAGAAAGTAGCGTCAGGTTAGATACGCAGTATTTT. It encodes CASSVESSVRLDTQYF.

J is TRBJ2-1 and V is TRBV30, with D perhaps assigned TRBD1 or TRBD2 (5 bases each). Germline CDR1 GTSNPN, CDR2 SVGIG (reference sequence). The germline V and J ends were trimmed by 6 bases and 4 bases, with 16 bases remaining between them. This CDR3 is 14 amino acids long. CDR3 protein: CACDLRDEYNEQFF. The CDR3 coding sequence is TGTGCCTGCGATTTGAGGGACGAGTACAATGAGCAGTTCTTC.

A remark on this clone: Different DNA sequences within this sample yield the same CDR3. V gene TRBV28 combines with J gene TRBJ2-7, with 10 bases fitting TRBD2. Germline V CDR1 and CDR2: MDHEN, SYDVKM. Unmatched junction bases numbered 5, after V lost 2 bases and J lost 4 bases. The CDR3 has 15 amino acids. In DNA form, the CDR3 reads TGTGCCAGCAGTTTAAGGACTAGCGGATCTTACGAGCAGTACTTC. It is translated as CASSLRTSGSYEQYF.

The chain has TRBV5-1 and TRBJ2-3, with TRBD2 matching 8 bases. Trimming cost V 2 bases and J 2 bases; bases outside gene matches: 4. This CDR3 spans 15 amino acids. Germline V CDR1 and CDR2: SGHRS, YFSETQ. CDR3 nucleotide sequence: TGCGCCAGCAGCTTCATAGCGGGATACACAGATACGCAGTATTTT. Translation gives CASSFIAGYTDTQYF.

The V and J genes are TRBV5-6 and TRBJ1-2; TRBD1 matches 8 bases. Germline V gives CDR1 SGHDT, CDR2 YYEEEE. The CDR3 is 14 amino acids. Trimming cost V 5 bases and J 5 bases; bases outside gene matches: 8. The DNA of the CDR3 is TGTGCCAGCAGAGTAACAGGGGGTCAGTATGGCTACACCTTC. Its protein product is CASRVTGGQYGYTF.

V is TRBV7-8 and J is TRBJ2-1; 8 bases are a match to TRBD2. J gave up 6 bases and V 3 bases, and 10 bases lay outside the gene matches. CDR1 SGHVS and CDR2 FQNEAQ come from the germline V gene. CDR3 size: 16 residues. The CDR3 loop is CASSFRAGVTSNEQFF. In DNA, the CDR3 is TGTGCCAGCAGCTTCCGAGCGGGAGTAACTTCCAATGAGCAGTTCTTC.

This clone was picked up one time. CDR3 coding DNA: TGTGCCAGCAGCTTCTCCGCGGGAGAGTCGGAGACCCAGTACTTC. Translation gives CASSFSAGESETQYF. V usage is TRBV7-9 and J usage is TRBJ2-5; 7 nucleotides line up with TRBD2. The V gene end was trimmed by 3 bases and the J gene end by 5 bases; junction bases not matched to a gene: 9. Germline values: CDR1 SEHNR, CDR2 FQNEAQ (reference sequence). The CDR3 spans 15 residues.

CDR3 nucleotides: TGTGCCAGCAGCTTAGTTAACAGGGACTACTACGTGGAGCAGTACTTC. This gives the protein CASSLVNRDYYVEQYF. The V gene is TRBV11-3, the J gene TRBJ2-7; D possibly corresponds to TRBD2 (7 bases). Trimming left V 1 base short and J 7 bases short, with 20 bases between. Germline V CDR1 and CDR2: SGHNT, YENEEA. This CDR3 has 16 residues.

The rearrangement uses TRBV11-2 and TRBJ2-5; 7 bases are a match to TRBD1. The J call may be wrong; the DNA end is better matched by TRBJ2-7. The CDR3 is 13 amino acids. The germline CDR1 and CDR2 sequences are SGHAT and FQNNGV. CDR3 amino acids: CASSWGQRYEQYF. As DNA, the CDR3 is TGTGCCAGCAGCTGGGGACAGCGATACGAGCAGTACTTC.

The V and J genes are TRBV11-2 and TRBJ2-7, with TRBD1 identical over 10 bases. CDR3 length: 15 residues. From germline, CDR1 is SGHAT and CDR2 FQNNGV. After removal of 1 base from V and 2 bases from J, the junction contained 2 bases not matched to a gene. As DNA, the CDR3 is TGTGCCAGCAGCTTAGCCGGACAGGGGGCCTACGAGCAGTACTTC. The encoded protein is CASSLAGQGAYEQYF.